Listed below are T cell receptor beta chains from one sample, sequenced in a study of blood T cell repertoires in COVID-19. Clones were read by immunoSEQ multiplex PCR, and TCRdb kept only the in-frame ones, dropping some. The table lists 250,000 or so clones, roughly 86% of them singletons. Sequencing input: peripheral blood. The source of these receptors is a man aged 35-49 years with active or convalescent COVID-19. CDR3s include the opening cysteine and the closing phenylalanine or tryptophan. The order of the fields is D gene, clone size, J gene, V gene, CDR3 protein, CDR3 DNA. D genes are given only for firm matches. A clone size is listed for some rows: how often the clone was seen (once, few, many), or a class if it is expanded.

TRBD2	once	TRBJ2-1	TRBV6-5	CASSPGLVSEQFF	TGTGCCAGCAGCCCGGGACTAGTAAGTGAGCAGTTCTTC
TRBD1	few	TRBJ2-2	TRBV18	CASSPMDRGDTGELFF	TGTGCCAGCTCACCGATGGACAGGGGAGACACCGGGGAGCTGTTTTTT
.	few	TRBJ1-1	TRBV4-1	CASIPTGRNTEAFF	TGCGCCAGCATCCCGACTGGGAGGAACACTGAAGCTTTCTTT
.	.	TRBJ1-2	TRBV11-3	CASSRDGQRYGYTF	TGTGCCAGCAGCCGCGACGGACAGCGCTATGGCTACACCTTC
.	.	TRBJ1-4	TRBV3-1/TRBV3-2	CASSQEGEGSEKLFF	TGTGCCAGCAGCCAAGAAGGAGAGGGTAGTGAAAAACTGTTTTTT
.	.	TRBJ1-1	TRBV3-1/TRBV3-2	CASSQEDIMNTEAFF	TGTGCCAGCAGCCAAGAAGACATCATGAACACTGAAGCTTTCTTT
TRBD1	.	TRBJ1-2	TRBV14	CASSQGRNRGRLHYGYTF	TGTGCCAGCAGCCAAGGGCGTAACAGGGGGCGCTTGCACTATGGCTACACCTTC
TRBD2	.	TRBJ2-3	TRBV3-1/TRBV3-2	CASTRAGGLPDTQYF	TGTGCCAGCACCAGAGCGGGGGGGCTGCCAGATACGCAGTATTTT
.	.	TRBJ1-5	TRBV5-5	CASSLTADSNQPQHF	TGTGCCAGCAGCTTAACAGCTGATAGCAATCAGCCCCAGCATTTT
TRBD2	.	TRBJ2-1	TRBV5-1	CASSSSGGHNEQFF	TGCGCCAGCAGCTCTAGCGGGGGACACAATGAGCAGTTCTTC
TRBD1	.	TRBJ1-2	TRBV5-5	CASSPARGTGVNYGYTF	TGTGCCAGCAGCCCCGCCAGAGGGACAGGAGTTAACTATGGCTACACCTTC
.	.	TRBJ1-5	TRBV5-6	CASSYQSGGPGNQPQHF	TGTGCCAGCAGCTACCAATCCGGGGGTCCGGGCAATCAGCCCCAGCATTTT
.	.	TRBJ2-1	TRBV6-4	CASSAGVYNEQFF	TGTGCCAGCAGCGCCGGGGTTTACAATGAGCAGTTCTTC
TRBD2	.	TRBJ2-5	TRBV11-2	CASSSGGLLETQYF	TGTGCCAGCAGCTCGGGGGGACTATTAGAGACCCAGTACTTC
.	.	TRBJ1-3	TRBV29-1	CSVEFEDRIPGNTIYF	TGCAGCGTTGAATTCGAAGACAGGATCCCTGGAAACACCATATATTTT
.	.	TRBJ2-7	TRBV10-2	CASRVAGEYEQYF	TGCGCCAGCAGGGTGGCAGGGGAATACGAGCAGTACTTC
TRBD2	.	TRBJ2-7	TRBV5-1	CASSYPREGPGEQYF	TGCGCCAGCAGCTACCCCAGGGAGGGGCCGGGGGAGCAGTACTTC
.	.	TRBJ2-1	TRBV29-1	CSALSGTRRGQSYNEQFF	TGCAGCGCCCTCTCTGGGACTAGAAGGGGGCAGTCCTACAATGAGCAGTTCTTC
.	.	TRBJ2-1	TRBV6-5	CASSYSRYRANEQFF	TGTGCCAGCAGTTACTCGAGGTACAGGGCCAATGAGCAGTTCTTC
TRBD1	few	TRBJ1-5	TRBV28	CASSQRDRGNQPQHF	TGTGCCAGCAGCCAAAGGGACAGAGGCAATCAGCCCCAGCATTTT
.	.	TRBJ2-1	TRBV4-1	CASSQDISYNEQFF	TGCGCCAGCAGCCAAGATATCAGTTACAATGAGCAGTTCTTC
TRBD1	.	TRBJ2-7	TRBV11-2	CASSRWGQGGLYEQYF	TGTGCCAGCAGCCGATGGGGACAGGGGGGACTCTACGAGCAGTACTTC
TRBD1	.	TRBJ1-2	TRBV5-6	CASSRPSGTGHGYTF	TGTGCCAGCAGCCGACCCTCCGGGACAGGGCATGGCTACACCTTC
.	.	TRBJ2-7	TRBV5-4	CASSSGTYVTSEQYF	TGTGCCAGCAGCAGTGGGACTTACGTGACTTCCGAGCAGTACTTC
.	.	TRBJ1-1	TRBV27	CASSLGQGRTEAFF	TGTGCCAGCAGTTTAGGTCAGGGGCGTACTGAAGCTTTCTTT
.	.	TRBJ2-2	TRBV25-1	CASSRRFGELFF	TGTGCCAGCAGTAGGCGGTTCGGGGAGCTGTTTTTT
.	.	TRBJ1-1	TRBV5-6	CASSLAQTEAFF	TGTGCCAGCAGCTTGGCGCAGACTGAAGCTTTCTTT
TRBD1	.	TRBJ2-3	TRBV24-1	CATSDSRTGRDTQYF	TGTGCCACCAGTGATTCCCGGACAGGAAGGGATACGCAGTATTTT
.	.	TRBJ1-4	TRBV6-1	CASSGEGWRVGEKLFF	TGTGCCAGCAGTGGGGAGGGGTGGAGGGTCGGGGAAAAACTGTTTTTT
.	.	TRBJ1-3	TRBV4-2	CASSQDPQGSGNTIYF	TGTGCCAGCAGCCAAGACCCTCAAGGGAGCGGAAACACCATATATTTT
TRBD1	.	TRBJ2-2	TRBV19	CASSGDRWTGELFF	TGTGCCAGTAGCGGGGACAGATGGACCGGGGAGCTGTTTTTT
TRBD1	.	TRBJ2-1	TRBV11-3	CASSLDLTGLPFQFF	TGTGCCAGCAGCTTAGATCTGACAGGGCTCCCCTTTCAGTTCTTC
.	.	TRBJ2-3	TRBV7-6	CASSLFVLGGRTDTQYF	TGTGCCAGCAGCTTATTCGTGTTAGGGGGTAGGACAGATACGCAGTATTTT
.	.	TRBJ1-5	TRBV10-2	CASSTTHRDQPQHF	TGCGCCAGCAGCACCACCCACAGAGACCAGCCCCAGCATTTT
TRBD1	.	TRBJ2-1	TRBV19	CASSILRGTGNNEQFF	TGTGCCAGTAGTATCCTAAGAGGGACAGGGAACAATGAGCAGTTCTTC
.	.	TRBJ2-7	TRBV3-1/TRBV3-2	CASSQDGIGEEYF	TGTGCCAGCAGCCAAGATGGGATTGGGGAGGAGTACTTC
.	.	TRBJ2-2	TRBV10-2	CASSASRPNTGELFF	TGCGCCAGCAGTGCCTCGAGGCCGAACACCGGGGAGCTGTTTTTT